The table lists the clone carrying this T cell receptor (beta chain) with many counts. Germline-derived CDR1 and CDR2 are LGHDT and YNNKEL (reference sequence). V was shortened by 2 bases and J by 6 bases, with 8 bases between the two germline ends. The length of the CDR3 is 14 residues. This specimen belongs to a study of early T cells in non-severe SARS-CoV-2 infection. Study summary: From unsorted whole blood, bulk RNA was sequenced, and the chains remained unpaired.

Individually, cDNA molecules had unique molecular identifiers attached to them. One entry per CDR3 protein results from TCRdb running MiXCR on the 5' RACE reads. Of tens of thousands of distinct CDR3 sequences in the sample, about 10% were seen once. Sequenced sample: whole blood. The chain joins TRBV3-1 to TRBJ1-6, with D hard to call. This TCR was recovered from an adult who was a healthcare worker with PCR-confirmed SARS-CoV-2 infection or an uninfected control (not recorded which). CDR3 sequence: CASSQRGFNSPLHF. The CDR3 coding sequence is TGTGCCAGCAGCCAACGGGGTTTTAATTCACCCCTCCACTTT.